The 21 T cell receptor beta chains listed next were all sequenced from one sample in a study of blood T cell repertoires in COVID-19. This table comes from immunoSEQ multiplex PCR, and its TCRdb copy is limited to in-frame clones, with some not included. Of about 39,000 clones listed, 85% are singletons. The sequenced sample consisted of peripheral blood. The origin of the receptors is a human donor in a cohort sampled during active COVID-19.

This chain connects TRBV12-3 or TRBV12-4 to TRBJ1-2; no definite D call. The CDR3 has 13 amino acids. V lost 2 bases, J lost 6 bases, and 10 bases lay in between. The CDR3 bases are TGTGCCAGCAGTTTAACCCCCCCAGATGGCTACACCTTC. Amino acid sequence: CASSLTPPDGYTF.

The chain has TRBV30 and TRBJ1-6; maybe TRBD1 (5 bases). Germline values: CDR1 GTSNPN, CDR2 SVGIG (reference sequence). This CDR3 spans 14 amino acids. V dropped 1 base and J dropped 10 bases, with 14 bases sitting between them. CDR3 in DNA: TGTGCCTGGAGTGATCCTGGGGGGTACTCACCCCTCCACTTT. This translates into CAWSDPGGYSPLHF.

By share, this clone ranks as medium-sized (0.01 to 0.1%). Written as DNA, the CDR3 is TGTGCCTGGAGTGTAACCCCAGGGGGCGGCACCGGGGAGCTGTTTTTT. Its protein product is CAWSVTPGGGTGELFF. The rearrangement links TRBV30 to TRBJ2-2, with 8 nucleotides matching TRBD1. With 0 bases clipped from V and 4 bases from J, the junction kept 7 bases outside the gene matches. Germline CDR1 is GTSNPN and CDR2 is SVGIG (reference sequence). The CDR3 covers 16 residues.

The genes are TRBV6-4 and TRBJ2-7; 8 bases fit TRBD2. CDR1 and CDR2 (germline): MRHNA, SNTAGT. V was pared by 9 bases and J by 4 bases, with 20 bases of the junction left unmatched. CDR3 length equals 17 residues. The CDR3 region has the DNA TGTGCCAGGTCTTTGTATAACAGACTAGCGCATAGGTACGAGCAGTACTTC. The encoded protein is CARSLYNRLAHRYEQYF.

The chain employs TRBV28 and TRBJ1-5; 7 bases line up with TRBD1. Trimming removed 4 bases from V and 2 bases from J; junction bases left unmatched: 2. The CDR3 runs 14 residues. Germline V lookup: CDR1 MDHEN, CDR2 SYDVKM. The CDR3 reads CASSSGQGNQPQHF. CDR3 DNA sequence: TGTGCCAGCAGTTCCGGACAGGGCAATCAGCCCCAGCATTTT.

The chain has TRBV10-3 and TRBJ1-1; TRBD1 matches 11 bases. The germline V gene has CDR1 ENHRY and CDR2 SYGVKD. The CDR3 runs to 16 residues. J gave up 2 bases and V 0 bases, and 2 bases lay outside the gene matches. The CDR3 DNA reads TGTGCCATCAGTGAGTCCGGGACAGGGGGAAACACTGAAGCTTTCTTT. Protein: CAISESGTGGNTEAFF.

This clone was detected a few times. The V call is TRBV9, the J call TRBJ1-2; tentative D call: TRBD1 (5 bases). Germline V gene lookup returns CDR1 SGDLS and CDR2 YYNGEE. This CDR3 is 15 amino acids long. Trimming pared 3 bases from V and 8 bases from J, leaving 20 bases between. DNA of the CDR3: TGTGCCAGCAGCGCCAGTTCCACAGGATGGCGAGGCTACACCTTC. Its translation is CASSASSTGWRGYTF.

The chain employs TRBV7-2 and TRBJ1-3; the match to TRBD1 covers 7 bases. Germline V lookup: CDR1 SGHTA, CDR2 FQGNSA. This CDR3 spans 16 amino acids. Germline trimming cut 5 bases from V and 0 bases from J; bases unmatched to any gene: 7. For the CDR3, the DNA is TGTGCCAGCAGCACGGGACAGCTCCGCTCTGGAAACACCATATATTTT. It yields the protein CASSTGQLRSGNTIYF.

The chain recombines TRBV7-8 with TRBJ2-1; D remains ambiguous. Trimming took 3 bases from V and 2 from J, leaving 8 bases between them. The CDR3 spans 14 residues. Germline V gives CDR1 SGHVS, CDR2 FQNEAQ. Here the CDR3 reads CASSFQTTYNEQFF. The CDR3 region has the DNA TGTGCCAGCAGCTTTCAGACAACCTACAATGAGCAGTTCTTC.

J is TRBJ2-3 and V is TRBV29-1; 8 nucleotides align to TRBD2. Germline loops: CDR1 SQVTM, CDR2 ANQGSEA. The CDR3 totals 14 residues. After removal of 3 bases from V and 4 bases from J, the junction contained 6 bases not matched to a gene. CDR3 bases: TGCAGCGTTGAGGTCGGACTAGCTGCAGATACGCAGTATTTT. This encodes CSVEVGLAADTQYF.

The chain joins TRBV29-1 to TRBJ2-1, with a possible D match to TRBD1 (7 bases). The CDR3 covers 13 residues. Germline CDR1 SQVTM, CDR2 ANQGSEA. Trimming removed 8 bases from V and 5 bases from J, with 16 bases in between. CDR3 protein: CSPGGGLDNEQFF. In DNA form, the CDR3 reads TGCAGCCCCGGAGGGGGCTTGGACAATGAGCAGTTCTTC.

The J gene is TRBJ2-5, the V gene TRBV2, with TRBD1 matching over 11 bases. The length of the CDR3 is 15 residues. Germline V CDR1 and CDR2: SNHLY, FYNNEI. After removal of 7 bases from V and 5 bases from J, the junction contained 9 bases not matched to a gene. DNA for the CDR3: TGTGCCAGCACCATTAGGACAGGGGGCGATGAGACCCAGTACTTC. It encodes CASTIRTGGDETQYF.

This chain uses TRBV5-4 with TRBJ2-7; D may be TRBD1 (6 bases). Germline CDR1 and CDR2: SGHNT and YYREEE (reference sequence). CDR3 length: 15 amino acids. V shed 3 bases and J shed 0 bases, with 13 bases lying between them. The CDR3: CASSSSGTLSYEQYF. The CDR3 region has the DNA TGTGCCAGCAGCTCCTCCGGGACACTCTCCTACGAGCAGTACTTC.

V is TRBV6-6 and J is TRBJ2-7; D uncertain. Trimming left V 6 bases short and J 3 bases short, with 12 bases between. The CDR3 loop spans 13 amino acids. Germline V gene sequence: CDR1 MNHNY, CDR2 SVGAGI (reference sequence). The CDR3 loop reads CASSRTRLYEQYF. DNA of the CDR3: TGTGCCAGCAGCCGCACGCGACTCTACGAGCAGTACTTC.

The chain links TRBV30 to TRBJ2-5; D is ambiguous. Deletions cut 1 base from V and 7 bases from J, with 4 bases between. Per the germline V gene, CDR1 is GTSNPN and CDR2 is SVGIG (reference sequence). The CDR3 consists of 10 residues. CDR3 nucleotide sequence: TGTGCCTGGAGTGAGCTGACCCAGTACTTC. It translates to CAWSELTQYF.

The CDR3 is CASSSGFEKLFF. The CDR3 DNA is TGTGCCAGCAGCTCAGGTTTTGAAAAACTGTTTTTT. This sequence joins TRBV7-9 and TRBJ1-4; D remains ambiguous. The CDR3 length is 12 residues. The germline V gene encodes CDR1 SEHNR and CDR2 FQNEAQ (reference sequence). The V end lost 4 bases, the J end lost 7 bases, and 7 bases lay between the germline ends.

This chain uses TRBV5-6 with TRBJ1-4, with 8 bases lining up with TRBD1. Trimming cost V 1 base and J 4 bases; bases outside gene matches: 3. The germline gives CDR1 SGHDT, CDR2 YYEEEE. The CDR3 has 15 residues. The CDR3 region is CASSLLGQDNEKLFF. CDR3 in DNA: TGTGCCAGCAGCTTGCTGGGACAGGATAATGAAAAACTGTTTTTT.

V and J are TRBV30 and TRBJ2-7; TRBD1 agrees at 9 bases. This CDR3 comprises 16 residues. The germline gives CDR1 GTSNPN, CDR2 SVGIG (reference sequence). The trim removed 3 bases at V and 2 bases at J, leaving 11 bases unmatched. The CDR3 region is CAWSPGPGQGPYEQYF. For the CDR3, the DNA is TGTGCCTGGAGCCCCGGACCGGGACAGGGACCCTACGAGCAGTACTTC. The full variable domain, rest sourced from reference TRBV30 and TRBJ2-7, is SQTIHQWPATLVQPVGSPLSLECTVEGTSNPNLYWYRQAAGRGLQLLFYSVGIGQISSEVPQNLSASRPQDRQFILSSKKLLLSDSGFYLCAWSPGPGQGPYEQYFGPGTRLTVT.

The chain links TRBV6-5 to TRBJ2-7, with a possible D match to TRBD2 (5 bases). This CDR3 is built from 14 residues. CDR1 and CDR2 from the germline V gene are MNHEY and SVGAGI. V was shortened by 6 bases and J by 3 bases, with 15 bases between the two germline ends. The CDR3 loop is CASRPGLDGYEQYF. For the CDR3, the DNA is TGTGCCAGCAGGCCCGGACTGGACGGCTACGAGCAGTACTTC.

The chain employs TRBV29-1 and TRBJ1-2; 9 bases map to TRBD1. J lost 4 bases, V lost 3 bases, and 3 bases had no gene match. The germline gives CDR1 SQVTM, CDR2 ANQGSEA. This CDR3 has 13 amino acids. The chain's CDR3 is CSVDRDRAYGYTF. CDR3 sequence (DNA): TGCAGCGTTGACCGGGACAGGGCCTATGGCTACACCTTC.

This sequence joins TRBV29-1 and TRBJ2-3; D is unresolved. V lost 1 base to trimming and J lost 0 bases, with 14 bases between them. CDR1 is SQVTM, CDR2 ANQGSEA, per germline. The CDR3 is made up of 16 amino acids. CDR3 nucleotides: TGCAGCGTTGAAGGAAAGAGAAAATCTAGCACAGATACGCAGTATTTT. Translated, it gives CSVEGKRKSSTDTQYF.